Listed below are T cell receptor beta chains from one sample, sequenced in a study of cytomegalovirus exposure and HLA in healthy donors. The repertoire was sequenced with immunoSEQ multiplex PCR; TCRdb's copy has only in-frame clones and lacks some. The sample lists about 160,000 clones, under 90% seen once, with 1.5% to 2.5% in the top ten. Sequenced material: PBMCs. These receptors all stem from a man in his late teens or twenties in good health and CMV-seronegative. CDR3s include the opening cysteine and the closing phenylalanine or tryptophan. Each record gives: CDR3 length, D gene, V gene, clone size, J gene, CDR3 protein, CDR3 DNA. D genes are given only for firm matches. Rows give clone size only sometimes, using once, few, many, or a class for an expanded clone.

16	TRBD2	TRBV5-1	.	TRBJ2-5	CASSLDERGEGETQYF	TGCGCCAGCAGCTTGGACGAGCGGGGGGAGGGAGAGACCCAGTACTTC
17	TRBD1	TRBV5-1	.	TRBJ2-1	CASSSPPGQGPMDEQFF	TGCGCCAGCAGTTCACCCCCCGGACAGGGCCCTATGGATGAGCAGTTCTTC
12	.	TRBV30	once	TRBJ1-1	CAWGLPNTEAFF	TGTGCCTGGGGACTACCGAACACTGAAGCTTTCTTT
15	TRBD1	TRBV28	.	TRBJ2-2	CASSSGQGTTGELFF	TGTGCCAGCAGTTCAGGACAGGGGACCACCGGGGAGCTGTTTTTT
15	TRBD2	TRBV5-6	.	TRBJ2-1	CASSSGTSGYNEQFF	TGTGCCAGCAGCTCCGGGACTAGCGGGTACAATGAGCAGTTCTTC
16	TRBD1	TRBV19	few	TRBJ2-2	CASSIRTGGITGELFF	TGTGCCAGTAGTATCAGAACAGGGGGAATCACCGGGGAGCTGTTTTTT
14	.	TRBV28	.	TRBJ1-5	CASRSAGVNQPQHF	TGTGCCAGCAGGTCGGCCGGGGTAAATCAGCCCCAGCATTTT
13	.	TRBV18	.	TRBJ1-2	CASSLGAEYGYTF	TGTGCCAGCTCCCTGGGCGCAGAGTATGGCTACACCTTC
15	TRBD2	TRBV6-5	.	TRBJ2-7	CASSLYTSGTYEQYF	TGTGCCAGCAGTCTGTATACTAGCGGAACCTACGAGCAGTACTTC
17	TRBD2	TRBV19	.	TRBJ2-3	CASSKRTSGGLEDTQYF	TGTGCCAGTAGCAAGAGGACTAGCGGGGGGCTAGAGGATACGCAGTATTTT
16	TRBD2	TRBV4-1	.	TRBJ2-7	CASSQPTGTSVSEQYF	TGCGCCAGCAGCCAGCCGACCGGGACTAGCGTCTCAGAGCAGTACTTC
15	TRBD1	TRBV6-1	once	TRBJ1-6	CASSETGGIESPLHF	TGTGCCAGCAGTGAGACAGGGGGAATCGAGTCACCCCTCCACTTT
17	TRBD2	TRBV10-3	.	TRBJ2-1	CAISDPTRTSVNNEQFF	TGTGCCATCAGTGATCCTACCAGGACTAGCGTGAACAATGAGCAGTTCTTC
17	TRBD1	TRBV6-7	once	TRBJ2-6	CASSYGTGGGGANVLTF	TGTGCCAGCAGTTACGGGACAGGGGGAGGTGGGGCCAACGTCCTGACTTTC
12	.	TRBV2	.	TRBJ2-1	CASRFMGASPFF	TGTGCCAGCAGGTTTATGGGGGCTAGTCCGTTCTTC
16	.	TRBV5-5	.	TRBJ1-2	CASSLEWAGSGYGYTF	TGTGCCAGCAGCTTGGAGTGGGCGGGTTCAGGATATGGCTACACCTTC
16	TRBD1	TRBV18	.	TRBJ2-7	CASSPRGQRTLNEQYF	TGTGCCAGCTCACCACGGGGACAGCGGACATTGAACGAGCAGTACTTC
14	.	TRBV5-5	few	TRBJ1-2	CASTPAGGARGYTF	TGTGCCAGCACCCCGGCTGGCGGCGCGCGAGGCTACACCTTC
16	TRBD2	TRBV9	.	TRBJ2-1	CASSRSGGAWGNEQFF	TGTGCCAGCAGCCGCTCGGGAGGGGCGTGGGGGAATGAGCAGTTCTTC
15	TRBD1	TRBV29-1	.	TRBJ2-6	CSTSTGPSGANVLTF	TGCAGCACCTCGACAGGGCCGTCTGGGGCCAACGTCCTGACTTTC
15	TRBD1	TRBV5-6	.	TRBJ1-6	CASSLKQGALSPLHF	TGTGCCAGCAGCTTGAAACAGGGGGCCCTTTCACCCCTCCACTTT
16	TRBD1	TRBV9	.	TRBJ1-2	CASSPRTGGSIDGYTF	TGTGCCAGCAGCCCCCGGACAGGGGGTAGTATCGATGGCTACACCTTC
16	TRBD1	TRBV15	once	TRBJ1-5	CATSREGTGIHQPQHF	TGTGCCACCAGCAGAGAGGGGACAGGGATACATCAGCCCCAGCATTTT